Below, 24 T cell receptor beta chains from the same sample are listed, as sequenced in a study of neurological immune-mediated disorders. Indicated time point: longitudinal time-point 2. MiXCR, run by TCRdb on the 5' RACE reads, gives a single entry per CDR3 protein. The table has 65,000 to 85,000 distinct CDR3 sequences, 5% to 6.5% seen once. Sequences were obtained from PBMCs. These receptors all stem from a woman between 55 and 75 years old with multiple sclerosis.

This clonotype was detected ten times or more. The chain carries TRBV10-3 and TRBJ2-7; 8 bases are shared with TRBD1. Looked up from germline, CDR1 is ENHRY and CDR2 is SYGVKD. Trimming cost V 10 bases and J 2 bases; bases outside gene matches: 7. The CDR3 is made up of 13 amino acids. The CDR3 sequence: CANGQGFTYEQYF. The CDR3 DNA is TGTGCCAATGGACAGGGTTTCACCTACGAGCAGTACTTC.

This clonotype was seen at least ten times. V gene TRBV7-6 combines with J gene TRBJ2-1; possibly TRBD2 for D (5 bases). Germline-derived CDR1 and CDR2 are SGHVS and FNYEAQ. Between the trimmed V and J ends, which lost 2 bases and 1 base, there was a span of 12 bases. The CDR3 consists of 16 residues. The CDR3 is CASSLSSSVSYNEQFF. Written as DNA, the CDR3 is TGTGCCAGCAGCTTATCTAGCTCTGTTTCCTACAATGAGCAGTTCTTC.

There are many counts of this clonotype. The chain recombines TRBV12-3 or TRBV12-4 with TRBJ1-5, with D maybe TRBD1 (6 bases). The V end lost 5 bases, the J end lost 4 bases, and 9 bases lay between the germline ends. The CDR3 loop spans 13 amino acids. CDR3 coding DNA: TGTGCCAGCAGTGGACAGAGGAATCAGCCCCAGCATTTT. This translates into CASSGQRNQPQHF.

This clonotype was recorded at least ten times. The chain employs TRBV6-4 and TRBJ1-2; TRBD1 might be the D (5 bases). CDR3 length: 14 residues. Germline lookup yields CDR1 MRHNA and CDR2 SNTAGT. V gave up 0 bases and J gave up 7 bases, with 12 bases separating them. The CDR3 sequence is CASSDSRFGGGYTF. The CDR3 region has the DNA TGTGCCAGCAGTGACTCGAGGTTCGGGGGTGGCTACACCTTC.

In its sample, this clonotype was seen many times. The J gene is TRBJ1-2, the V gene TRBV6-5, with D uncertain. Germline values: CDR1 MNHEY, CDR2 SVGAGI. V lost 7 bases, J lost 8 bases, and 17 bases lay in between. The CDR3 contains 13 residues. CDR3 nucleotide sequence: TGTGCCAGCACCGAGCAAATATCGAACGGCTACACCTTC. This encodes CASTEQISNGYTF.

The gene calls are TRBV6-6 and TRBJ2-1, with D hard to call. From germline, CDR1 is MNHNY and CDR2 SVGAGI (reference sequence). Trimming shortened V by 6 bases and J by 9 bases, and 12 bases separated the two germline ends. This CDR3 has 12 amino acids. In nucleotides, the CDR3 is TGTGCCAGCAGACCAGACTTCGCTGAGCAGTTCTTC. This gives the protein CASRPDFAEQFF.

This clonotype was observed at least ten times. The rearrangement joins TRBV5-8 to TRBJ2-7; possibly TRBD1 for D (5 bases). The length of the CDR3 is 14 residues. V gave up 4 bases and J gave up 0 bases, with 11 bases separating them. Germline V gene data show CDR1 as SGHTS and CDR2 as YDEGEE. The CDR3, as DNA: TGTGCCAGCAGCCAATGGACACTCTCCTACGAGCAGTACTTC. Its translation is CASSQWTLSYEQYF.

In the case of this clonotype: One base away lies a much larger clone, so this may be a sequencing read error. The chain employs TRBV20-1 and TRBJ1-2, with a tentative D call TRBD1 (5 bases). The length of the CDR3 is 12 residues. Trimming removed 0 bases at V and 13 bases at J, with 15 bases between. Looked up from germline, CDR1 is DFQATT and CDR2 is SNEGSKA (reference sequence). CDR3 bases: TGCAGTGCTAGAGACCCCTCACAGGTATCCACCTTC. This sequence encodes CSARDPSQVSTF.

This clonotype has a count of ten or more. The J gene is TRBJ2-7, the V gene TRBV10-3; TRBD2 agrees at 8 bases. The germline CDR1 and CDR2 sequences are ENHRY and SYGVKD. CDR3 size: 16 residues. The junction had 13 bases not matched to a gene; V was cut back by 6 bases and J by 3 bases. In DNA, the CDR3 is TGTGCCATCAGAGAATCGGGGCGGGGGGAAGGCTACGAGCAGTACTTC. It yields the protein CAIRESGRGEGYEQYF.

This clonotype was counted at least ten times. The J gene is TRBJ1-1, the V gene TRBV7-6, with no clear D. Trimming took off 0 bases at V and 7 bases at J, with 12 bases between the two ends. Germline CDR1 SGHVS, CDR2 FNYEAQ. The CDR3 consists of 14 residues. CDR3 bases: TGTGCCAGCAGCTTAGCACCGGGATCCTTTGAAGCTTTCTTT. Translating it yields CASSLAPGSFEAFF.

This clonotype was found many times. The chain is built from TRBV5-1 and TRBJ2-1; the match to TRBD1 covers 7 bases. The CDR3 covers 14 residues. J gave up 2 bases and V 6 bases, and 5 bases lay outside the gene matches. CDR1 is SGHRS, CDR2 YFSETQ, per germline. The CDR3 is CASTSGQAYNEQFF. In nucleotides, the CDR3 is TGCGCCAGCACCTCCGGACAGGCCTACAATGAGCAGTTCTTC.

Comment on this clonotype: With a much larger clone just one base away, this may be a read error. The CDR3 region is CASGPSTDTQYF. The CDR3 bases are TGTGCCAGCGGACCAAGCACAGATACGCAGTATTTT. The gene calls are TRBV7-2 and TRBJ2-3; the D is unclear. The CDR3 is made up of 12 amino acids. Trimming took 8 bases from V and 0 from J, leaving 6 bases between them. Germline CDR1 reads SGHTA; CDR2 reads FQGNSA.

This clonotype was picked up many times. Written as DNA, the CDR3 is TGTGCCACCAGTGACCCGGGGCAGGGGTTGTACAATGAGCAGTTCTTC. Translating gives CATSDPGQGLYNEQFF. J is TRBJ2-1 and V is TRBV24-1; D might be TRBD1 (6 bases). Trimming cost V 4 bases and J 4 bases, with 16 bases left between them. Germline V gene sequence: CDR1 KGHDR, CDR2 SFDVKD. This CDR3 has 16 residues.

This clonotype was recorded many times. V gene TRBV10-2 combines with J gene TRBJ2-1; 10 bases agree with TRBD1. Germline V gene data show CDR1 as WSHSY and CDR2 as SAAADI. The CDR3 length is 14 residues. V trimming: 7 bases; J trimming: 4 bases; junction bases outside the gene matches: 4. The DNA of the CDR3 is TGCGCCAGCATCCCGGGACAGGGGTACAATGAGCAGTTCTTC. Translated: CASIPGQGYNEQFF.

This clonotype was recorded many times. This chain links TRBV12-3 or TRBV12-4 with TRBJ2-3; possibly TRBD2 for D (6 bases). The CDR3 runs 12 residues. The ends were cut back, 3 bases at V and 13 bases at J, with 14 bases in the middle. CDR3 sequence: CASSLVAAWKYF. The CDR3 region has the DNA TGTGCCAGCAGTTTGGTAGCGGCCTGGAAGTATTTT.

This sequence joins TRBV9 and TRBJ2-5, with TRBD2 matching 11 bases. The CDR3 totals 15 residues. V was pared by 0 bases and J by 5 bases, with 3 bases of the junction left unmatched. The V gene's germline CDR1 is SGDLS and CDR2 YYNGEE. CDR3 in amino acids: CASSVGGLAAETQYF. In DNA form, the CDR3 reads TGTGCCAGCAGCGTAGGGGGACTAGCGGCGGAGACCCAGTACTTC.

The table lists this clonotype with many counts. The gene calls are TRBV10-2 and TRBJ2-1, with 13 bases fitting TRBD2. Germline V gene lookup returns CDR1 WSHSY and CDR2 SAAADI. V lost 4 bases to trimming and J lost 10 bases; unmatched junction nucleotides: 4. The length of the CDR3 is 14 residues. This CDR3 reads CASSALAGGREQFF. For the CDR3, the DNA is TGCGCCAGCAGTGCACTAGCGGGGGGGCGAGAGCAGTTCTTC.

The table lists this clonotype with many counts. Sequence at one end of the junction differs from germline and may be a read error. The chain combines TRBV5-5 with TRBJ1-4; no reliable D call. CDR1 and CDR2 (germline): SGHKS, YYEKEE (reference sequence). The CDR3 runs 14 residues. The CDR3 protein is CASSLPSPGPAVVF. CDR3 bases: TGTGCCAGCAGTTTACCGTCCCCCGGGCCCGCCGTCGTTTTT. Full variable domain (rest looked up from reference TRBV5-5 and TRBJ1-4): DAGVTQSPTHLIKTRGQQVTLRCSPISGHKSVSWYQQVLGQGPQFIFQYYEKEERGRGNFPDRFSARQFPNYSSELNVNALLLGDSALYLCASSLPSPGPAVVFGSGTQLSVL.

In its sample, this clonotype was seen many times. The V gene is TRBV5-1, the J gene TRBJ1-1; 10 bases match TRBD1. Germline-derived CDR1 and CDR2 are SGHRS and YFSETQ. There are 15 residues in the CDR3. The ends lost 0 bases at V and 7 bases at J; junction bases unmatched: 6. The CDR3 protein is CASSLDDRGQSEAFF. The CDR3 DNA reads TGCGCCAGCAGCTTGGACGACAGGGGGCAAAGTGAAGCTTTCTTT.

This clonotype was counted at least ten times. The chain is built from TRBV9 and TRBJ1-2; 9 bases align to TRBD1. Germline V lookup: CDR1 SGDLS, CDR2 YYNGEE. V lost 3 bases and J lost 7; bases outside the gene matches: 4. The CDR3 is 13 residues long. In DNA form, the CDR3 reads TGTGCCAGCAGCGGGGACAGGGTTGGTGGCTACACCTTC. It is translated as CASSGDRVGGYTF.

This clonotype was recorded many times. The CDR3 DNA follows: TGTGCCAGCAGTTTAGCGGGACTGGCGGACATTCAGTACTTC. Its protein is CASSLAGLADIQYF. The V call is TRBV12-3 or TRBV12-4, the J call TRBJ2-4; possible D gene TRBD2, 6 bases. V dropped 0 bases and J dropped 8 bases, with 11 bases sitting between them. The CDR3 runs to 14 residues.

The CDR3 protein is CASSEAGTDLSSYNSPLHF. Here the CDR3 DNA reads TGTGCCAGCAGTGAAGCAGGGACAGACCTTAGCTCCTATAATTCACCCCTCCACTTT. The chain couples TRBV6-1 to TRBJ1-6; 7 bases align to TRBD1. The junction had 8 bases not matched to a gene; V was cut back by 0 bases and J by 0 bases. This CDR3 is built from 19 residues. From germline, CDR1 is MNHNS and CDR2 SASEGT.

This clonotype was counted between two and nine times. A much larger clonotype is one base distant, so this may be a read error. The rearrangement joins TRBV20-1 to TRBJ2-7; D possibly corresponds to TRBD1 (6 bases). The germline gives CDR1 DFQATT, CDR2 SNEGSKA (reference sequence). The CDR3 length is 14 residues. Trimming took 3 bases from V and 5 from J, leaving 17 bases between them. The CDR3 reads CSARGAGEANEQYF. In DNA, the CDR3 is TGCAGTGCTAGGGGGGCTGGCGAGGCCAACGAGCAGTACTTC.

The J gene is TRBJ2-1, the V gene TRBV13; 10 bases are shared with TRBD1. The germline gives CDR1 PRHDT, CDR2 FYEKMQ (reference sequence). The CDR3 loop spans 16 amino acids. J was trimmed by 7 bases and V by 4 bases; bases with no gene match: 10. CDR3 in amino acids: CASSSRQGASFNEQFF. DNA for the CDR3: TGTGCCAGCAGCTCTCGACAGGGGGCGAGTTTTAATGAGCAGTTCTTC.